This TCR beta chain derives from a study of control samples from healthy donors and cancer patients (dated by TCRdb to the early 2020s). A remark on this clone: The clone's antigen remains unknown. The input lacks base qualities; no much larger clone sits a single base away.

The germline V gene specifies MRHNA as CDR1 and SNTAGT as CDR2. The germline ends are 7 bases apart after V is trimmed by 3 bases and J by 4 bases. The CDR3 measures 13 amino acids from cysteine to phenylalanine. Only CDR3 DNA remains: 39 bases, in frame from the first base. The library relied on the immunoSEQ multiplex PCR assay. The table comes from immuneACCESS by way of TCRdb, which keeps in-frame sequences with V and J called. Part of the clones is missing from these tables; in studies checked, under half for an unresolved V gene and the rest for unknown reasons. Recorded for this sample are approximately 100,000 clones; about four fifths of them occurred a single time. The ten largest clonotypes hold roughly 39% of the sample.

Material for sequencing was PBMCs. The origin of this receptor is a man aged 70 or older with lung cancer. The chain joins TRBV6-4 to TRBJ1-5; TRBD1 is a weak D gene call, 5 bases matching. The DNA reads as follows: TGTGCCAGCAGTGAAGGGGCAAATCAGCCCCAGCATTTT. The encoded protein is CASSEGANQPQHF.